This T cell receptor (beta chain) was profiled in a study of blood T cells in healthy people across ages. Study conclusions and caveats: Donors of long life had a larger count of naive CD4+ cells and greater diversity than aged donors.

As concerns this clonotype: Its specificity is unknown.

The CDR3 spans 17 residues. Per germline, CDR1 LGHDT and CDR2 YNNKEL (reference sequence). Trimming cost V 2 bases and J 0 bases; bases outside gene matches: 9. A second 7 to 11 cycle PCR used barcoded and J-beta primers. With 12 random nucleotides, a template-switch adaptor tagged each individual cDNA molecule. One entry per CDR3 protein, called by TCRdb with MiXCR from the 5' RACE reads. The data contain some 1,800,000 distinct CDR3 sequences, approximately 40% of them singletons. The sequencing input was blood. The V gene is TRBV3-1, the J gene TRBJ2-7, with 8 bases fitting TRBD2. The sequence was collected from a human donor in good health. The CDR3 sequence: CASSQPNSGVHSYEQYF. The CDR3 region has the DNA TGTGCCAGCAGCCAACCTAATAGCGGGGTACACTCCTACGAGCAGTACTTC.